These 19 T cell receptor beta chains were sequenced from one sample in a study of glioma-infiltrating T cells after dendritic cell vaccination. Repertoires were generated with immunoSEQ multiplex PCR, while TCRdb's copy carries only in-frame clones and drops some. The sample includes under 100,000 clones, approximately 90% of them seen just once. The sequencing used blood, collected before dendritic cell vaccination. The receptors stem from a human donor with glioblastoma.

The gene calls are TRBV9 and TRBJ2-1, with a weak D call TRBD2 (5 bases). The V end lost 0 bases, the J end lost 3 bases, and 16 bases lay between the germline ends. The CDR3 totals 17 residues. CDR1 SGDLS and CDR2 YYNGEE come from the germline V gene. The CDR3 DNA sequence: TGTGCCAGCAGCGTAGGGCCAGCGGAGATCCTCTACAATGAGCAGTTCTTC. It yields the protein CASSVGPAEILYNEQFF. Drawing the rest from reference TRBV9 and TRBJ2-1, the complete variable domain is DSGVTQTPKHLITATGQRVTLRCSPRSGDLSVYWYQQSLDQGLQFLIQYYNGEERAKGNILERFSAQQFPDLHSELNLSSLELGDSALYFCASSVGPAEILYNEQFFGPGTRLTVL.

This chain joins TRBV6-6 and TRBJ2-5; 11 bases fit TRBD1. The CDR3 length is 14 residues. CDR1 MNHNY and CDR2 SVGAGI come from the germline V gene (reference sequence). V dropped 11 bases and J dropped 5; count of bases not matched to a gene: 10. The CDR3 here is CASLRDRGWETQYF. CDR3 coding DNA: TGTGCCTCACTCCGGGACAGGGGGTGGGAGACCCAGTACTTC.

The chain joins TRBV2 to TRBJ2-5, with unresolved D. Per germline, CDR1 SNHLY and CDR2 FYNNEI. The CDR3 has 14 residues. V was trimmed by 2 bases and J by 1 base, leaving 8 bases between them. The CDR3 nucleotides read TGTGCCAGCAGTGAATACGGGTCCCAAGAGACCCAGTACTTC. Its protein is CASSEYGSQETQYF.

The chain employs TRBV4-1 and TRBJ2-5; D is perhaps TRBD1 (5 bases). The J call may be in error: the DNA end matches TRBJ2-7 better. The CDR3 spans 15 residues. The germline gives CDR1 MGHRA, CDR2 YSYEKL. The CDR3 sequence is CASSQGWGSSYEQYF. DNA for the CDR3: TGCGCCAGCAGCCAAGGCTGGGGCAGCTCCTACGAGCAGTACTTC.

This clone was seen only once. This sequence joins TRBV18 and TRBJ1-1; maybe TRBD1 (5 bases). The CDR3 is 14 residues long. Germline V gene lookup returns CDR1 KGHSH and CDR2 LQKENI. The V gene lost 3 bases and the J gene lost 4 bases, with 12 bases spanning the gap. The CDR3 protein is CASSPTGGGTEAFF. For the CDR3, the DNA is TGTGCCAGCTCACCCACCGGGGGGGGCACTGAAGCTTTCTTT.

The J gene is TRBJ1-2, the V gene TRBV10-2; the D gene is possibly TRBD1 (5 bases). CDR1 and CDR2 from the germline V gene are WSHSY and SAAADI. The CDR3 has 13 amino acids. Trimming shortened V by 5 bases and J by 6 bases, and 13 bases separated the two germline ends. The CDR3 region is CASSSGQLDGYTF. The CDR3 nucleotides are TGCGCCAGCAGTTCCGGACAACTCGATGGCTACACCTTC.

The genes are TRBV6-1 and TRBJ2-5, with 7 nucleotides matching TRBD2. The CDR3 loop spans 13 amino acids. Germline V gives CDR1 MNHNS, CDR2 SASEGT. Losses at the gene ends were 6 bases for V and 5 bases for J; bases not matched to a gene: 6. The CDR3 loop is CASRISGVETQYF. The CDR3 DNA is TGTGCCAGCAGAATCAGCGGGGTGGAGACCCAGTACTTC.

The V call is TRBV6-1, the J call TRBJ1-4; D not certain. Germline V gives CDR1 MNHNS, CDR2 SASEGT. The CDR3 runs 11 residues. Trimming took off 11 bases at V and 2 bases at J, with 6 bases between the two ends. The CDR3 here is CASGTNEKLFF. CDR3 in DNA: TGTGCCTCGGGGACTAATGAAAAACTGTTTTTT.

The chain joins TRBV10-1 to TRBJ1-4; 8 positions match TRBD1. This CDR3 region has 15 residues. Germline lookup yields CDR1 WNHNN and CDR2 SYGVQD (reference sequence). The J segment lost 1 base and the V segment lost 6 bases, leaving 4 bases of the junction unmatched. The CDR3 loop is CASRSDRGTNEKLFF. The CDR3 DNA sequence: TGCGCCAGCAGATCAGACAGGGGAACTAATGAAAAACTGTTTTTT.

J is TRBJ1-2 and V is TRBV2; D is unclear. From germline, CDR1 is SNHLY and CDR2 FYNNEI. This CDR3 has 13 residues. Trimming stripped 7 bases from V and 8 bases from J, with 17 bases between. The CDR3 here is CASTGITEDGYTF. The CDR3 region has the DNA TGTGCCAGCACCGGGATCACCGAGGACGGCTACACCTTC.

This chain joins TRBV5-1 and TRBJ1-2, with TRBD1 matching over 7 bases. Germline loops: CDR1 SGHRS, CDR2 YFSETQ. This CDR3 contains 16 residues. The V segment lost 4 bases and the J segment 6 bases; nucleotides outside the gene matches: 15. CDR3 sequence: CASSENPGKQGHGYTF. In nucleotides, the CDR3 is TGCGCCAGCAGCGAAAACCCTGGGAAACAGGGGCATGGCTACACCTTC.

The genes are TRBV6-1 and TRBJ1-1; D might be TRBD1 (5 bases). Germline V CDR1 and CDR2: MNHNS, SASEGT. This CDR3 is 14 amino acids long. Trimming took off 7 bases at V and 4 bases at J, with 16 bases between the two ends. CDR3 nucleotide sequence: TGTGCCAGCACTGGGGCCGTAAAGGGCACTGAAGCTTTCTTT. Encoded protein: CASTGAVKGTEAFF.

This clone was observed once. CDR3 residues: CASSPNSGGETGELFF. The CDR3 DNA sequence: TGTGCCAGCAGCCCGAATAGCGGGGGGGAAACCGGGGAGCTGTTTTTT. This rearrangement joins TRBV7-9 to TRBJ2-2, with 11 bases fitting TRBD2. Germline CDR1 reads SEHNR; CDR2 reads FQNEAQ (reference sequence). The CDR3 consists of 16 residues. J lost 5 bases, V lost 5 bases, and 7 bases had no gene match.

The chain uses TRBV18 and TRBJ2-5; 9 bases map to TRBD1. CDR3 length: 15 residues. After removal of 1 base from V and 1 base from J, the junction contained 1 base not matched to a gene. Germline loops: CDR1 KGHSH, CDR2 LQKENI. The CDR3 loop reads CASSPRTGVQETQYF. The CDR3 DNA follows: TGTGCCAGCTCACCACGGACAGGGGTCCAAGAGACCCAGTACTTC.

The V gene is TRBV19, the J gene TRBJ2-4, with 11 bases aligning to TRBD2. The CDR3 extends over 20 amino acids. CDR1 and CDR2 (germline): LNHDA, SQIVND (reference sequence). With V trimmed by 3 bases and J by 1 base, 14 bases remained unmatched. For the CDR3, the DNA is TGTGCCAGTAGTATGGATGGGACTAGCGGTCAGGTGGGCGCCAAAAACATTCAGTACTTC. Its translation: CASSMDGTSGQVGAKNIQYF.

The CDR3 DNA is TGTGCCAGCAGCAGCTTGAGCGGGGCGAACACCGGGGAGCTGTTTTTT. Protein: CASSSLSGANTGELFF. The chain combines TRBV5-5 with TRBJ2-2, with 7 bases that match TRBD2. The CDR3 length is 16 residues. Germline values: CDR1 SGHKS, CDR2 YYEKEE (reference sequence). V shed 4 bases and J 0 bases; nucleotides not matched to a gene: 6.

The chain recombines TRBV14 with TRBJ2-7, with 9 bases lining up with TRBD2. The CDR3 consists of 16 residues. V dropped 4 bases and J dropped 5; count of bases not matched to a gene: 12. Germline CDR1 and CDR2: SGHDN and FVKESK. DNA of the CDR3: TGTGCCAGCAGCCCCTTCTTAGCGGGAGCTCCCCACGAGCAGTACTTC. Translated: CASSPFLAGAPHEQYF.

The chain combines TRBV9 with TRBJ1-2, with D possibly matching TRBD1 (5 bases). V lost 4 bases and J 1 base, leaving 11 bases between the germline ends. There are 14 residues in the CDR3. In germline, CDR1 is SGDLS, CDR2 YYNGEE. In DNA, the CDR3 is TGTGCCAGCAGCCTATCAGGGATTAACTATGGCTACACCTTC. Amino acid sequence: CASSLSGINYGYTF.

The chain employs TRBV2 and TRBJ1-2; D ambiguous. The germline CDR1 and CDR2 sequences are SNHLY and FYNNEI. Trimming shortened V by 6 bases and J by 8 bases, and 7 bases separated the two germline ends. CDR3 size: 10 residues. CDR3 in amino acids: CASRNGGYTF. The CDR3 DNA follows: TGTGCCAGCAGGAACGGGGGCTACACCTTC.